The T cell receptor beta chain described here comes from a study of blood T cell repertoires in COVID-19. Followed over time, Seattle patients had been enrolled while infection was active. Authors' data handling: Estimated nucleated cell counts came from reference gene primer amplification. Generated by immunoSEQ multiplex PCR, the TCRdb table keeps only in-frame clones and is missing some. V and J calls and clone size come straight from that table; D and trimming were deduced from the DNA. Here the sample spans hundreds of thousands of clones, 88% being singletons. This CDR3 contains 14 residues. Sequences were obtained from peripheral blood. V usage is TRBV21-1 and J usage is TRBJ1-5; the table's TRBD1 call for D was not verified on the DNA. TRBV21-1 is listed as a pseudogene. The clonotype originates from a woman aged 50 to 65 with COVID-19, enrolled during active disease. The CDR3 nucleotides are TGTGCCAGCAGCAAGGAAGGGGGCCCTCAGCCCCAGCATTTT. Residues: CASSKEGGPQPQHF.